This T cell receptor (beta chain) comes out of a study of vaccination and CD4 T cells after COVID-19. About this clonotype itself: No antigen is known for it.

Regarding treatment: approximately 9-day PBMC culture with coronavirus spike peptide pools or control peptides (ViraFEST assay). CD4+ T cells that had been cultured provided DNA sequenced with the Oncomine TCR Beta short-read assay. TCRdb redid the calling of the PCR reads with MiXCR, one entry per CDR3 protein. The sample lists approximately 11,000 distinct CDR3 sequences; roughly 73% were seen once. The CDR3 contains 13 residues. Germline CDR1 and CDR2: MNHEY and SMNVEV (reference sequence). V dropped 5 bases and J dropped 4; count of bases not matched to a gene: 3. What was sequenced was CD4+ T cells from blood, cultured in vitro. The chain recombines TRBV27 with TRBJ2-7, with TRBD1 matching over 9 bases. The TCR sequence derives from a human donor who had recovered from COVID-19. CDR3 sequence: CASSRGTGYEQYF. The CDR3 DNA reads TGTGCCAGCAGTCGGGGGACAGGGTACGAGCAGTACTTC.